This passage covers 13 T cell receptor beta chains from one sample sequenced in a study of shared clonotypes between healthy human individuals. CD45RO-negative, CCR7-positively selected cells formed the naive CD8 fraction, excluding terminally differentiated effector memory CD45RA+ cells. TCRdb's table, derived via immunoSEQ multiplex PCR, lists solely in-frame clones and lacks some. The data show about 2,200,000 clones, just over 90% seen once. The sequenced sample was naive CD8+ T cells from PBMCs. These receptors originate from a man aged 18 to 30 in good health. Some clones in this sample may be carry-over from other donors' samples.

This clone was seen a handful of times. The chain recombines TRBV7-9 with TRBJ1-1; D is undetermined. The germline V gene encodes CDR1 SEHNR and CDR2 FQNEAQ (reference sequence). The V and J ends lost 1 base and 8 bases respectively, with 8 bases between them. The CDR3 extends over 12 amino acids. The CDR3 nucleotides are TGTGCCAGCAGCTTAGGTCAGGAGGAAGCTTTCTTT. Translating it yields CASSLGQEEAFF.

This clone was counted a single time. This sequence joins TRBV2 and TRBJ2-1; a weak D match, TRBD2 (5 bases). CDR3 length equals 12 residues. Per the germline V gene, CDR1 is SNHLY and CDR2 is FYNNEI. Trimming pared 3 bases from V and 12 bases from J, leaving 12 bases between. The CDR3 protein is CASSDYSVRQFF. As DNA, the CDR3 is TGTGCCAGCAGTGATTATAGCGTTCGGCAGTTCTTC.

This clone came up once. Other DNA sequences within the sample encode an identical CDR3. This chain uses TRBV14 with TRBJ2-7; D gene uncertain. CDR1 is SGHDN, CDR2 FVKESK, per germline. V was cut by 0 bases and J by 3 bases, with 6 bases left in between. The CDR3 contains 13 residues. The CDR3 region has the DNA TGTGCCAGCAGCCAAGATAGGCTCTACGAGCAGTACTTC. This translates into CASSQDRLYEQYF. The whole variable domain, remainder taken from reference TRBV14 and TRBJ2-7, is EAGVTQFPSHSVIEKGQTVTLRCDPISGHDNLYWYRRVMGKEIKFLLHFVKESKQDESGMPNNRFLAERTGGTYSTLKVQPAELEDSGVYFCASSQDRLYEQYFGPGTRLTVT.

V gene TRBV7-2 combines with J gene TRBJ2-1, with D unclear. In germline, CDR1 is SGHTA, CDR2 FQGNSA. V was shortened by 4 bases and J by 0 bases, with 10 bases between the two germline ends. There are 15 residues in the CDR3. CDR3 bases: TGTGCCAGCAGCTCAATCGCGAGCTCCTACAATGAGCAGTTCTTC. Its protein is CASSSIASSYNEQFF.

The chain is built from TRBV5-1 and TRBJ2-2; D may correspond to TRBD1 or TRBD2 (5 bases each). Germline V gene data show CDR1 as SGHRS and CDR2 as YFSETQ. Trimming removed 1 base at V and 7 bases at J, with 26 bases between. CDR3 length: 19 residues. CDR3 amino acids: CASSLPLGELGLSSGELFF. Written as DNA, the CDR3 is TGCGCCAGCAGCTTGCCTCTAGGGGAGTTAGGTCTAAGCAGCGGGGAGCTGTTTTTT.

The chain carries TRBV9 and TRBJ2-5; D gene unclear. CDR3 size: 13 residues. Per germline, CDR1 SGDLS and CDR2 YYNGEE. V lost 6 bases, J lost 1 base, and 10 bases lay in between. CDR3 coding DNA: TGTGCCAGCAACACAGCCACCCAAGAGACCCAGTACTTC. The encoded protein is CASNTATQETQYF.

J is TRBJ1-1 and V is TRBV5-1, with TRBD1 matching over 11 bases. CDR3 length: 14 residues. Trimming removed 4 bases from V and 8 bases from J; junction bases left unmatched: 7. CDR1 is SGHRS and CDR2 is YFSETQ in the germline V gene. The CDR3 nucleotides read TGCGCCAGCAGCGCCGGGACAGGGGGAACGGAAGCTTTCTTT. Translation: CASSAGTGGTEAFF.

The genes are TRBV28 and TRBJ1-2; no definite D call. V was trimmed by 3 bases and J by 2 bases, leaving 13 bases between them. CDR1 MDHEN and CDR2 SYDVKM come from the germline V gene. The CDR3 consists of 15 residues. CDR3 sequence (DNA): TGTGCCAGCAGTTTGACAAGGGAGACCAACTATGGCTACACCTTC. This sequence encodes CASSLTRETNYGYTF.

CDR3 coding DNA: TGTGCCTGGAGTATTCAGGGGACCTCCTACGAGCAGTACTTC. Amino acid sequence: CAWSIQGTSYEQYF. V usage is TRBV30 and J usage is TRBJ2-7, with a weak D call TRBD1 (6 bases). CDR3 length: 14 residues. V was trimmed by 2 bases and J by 0 bases, leaving 11 bases between them. Looked up from germline, CDR1 is GTSNPN and CDR2 is SVGIG (reference sequence). Using reference TRBV30 and TRBJ2-7 for the parts outside the CDR3, the full variable domain is SQTIHQWPATLVQPVGSPLSLECTVEGTSNPNLYWYRQAAGRGLQLLFYSVGIGQISSEVPQNLSASRPQDRQFILSSKKLLLSDSGFYLCAWSIQGTSYEQYFGPGTRLTVT.

The chain has TRBV11-2 and TRBJ2-1; no clear D gene. Trimming removed 0 bases at V and 6 bases at J, with 9 bases between. The CDR3 spans 14 residues. Germline values: CDR1 SGHAT, CDR2 FQNNGV. CDR3 sequence reads: CASSLDDATNEQFF. The CDR3 DNA reads TGTGCCAGCAGCTTAGATGACGCAACCAATGAGCAGTTCTTC.

Details on this clone: This same CDR3 is encoded by further DNA sequences in the sample. The chain joins TRBV19 to TRBJ2-6; D is unresolved. The CDR3 length is 14 residues. Trimming shortened V by 5 bases and J by 1 base, and 6 bases separated the two germline ends. Germline V gene data show CDR1 as LNHDA and CDR2 as SQIVND (reference sequence). CDR3 bases: TGTGCCAGTAGTGGGGTTTCTGGGGCCAACGTCCTGACTTTC. Translating it yields CASSGVSGANVLTF.

The V gene is TRBV11-2, the J gene TRBJ2-2; perhaps TRBD2 as D (6 bases). V was trimmed by 5 bases and J by 0 bases, leaving 19 bases between them. CDR1 is SGHAT and CDR2 is FQNNGV in the germline V gene. The CDR3 spans 18 residues. DNA of the CDR3: TGTGCCAGCAGCCCGTGGCCGGAGGGACTTCCGAACACCGGGGAGCTGTTTTTT. This translates into CASSPWPEGLPNTGELFF. The full variable domain, in which reference TRBV11-2 and TRBJ2-2 provide the parts outside the CDR3, is EAGVAQSPRYKIIEKRQSVAFWCNPISGHATLYWYQQILGQGPKLLIQFQNNGVVDDSQLPKDRFSAERLKGVDSTLKIQPAKLEDSAVYLCASSPWPEGLPNTGELFFGEGSRLTVL.

This clone appeared once. This chain uses TRBV7-6 with TRBJ2-1; D is perhaps TRBD2 (7 bases). V dropped 1 base and J dropped 0 bases, with 19 bases sitting between them. This CDR3 comprises 19 residues. Looked up from germline, CDR1 is SGHVS and CDR2 is FNYEAQ. As DNA, the CDR3 is TGTGCCAGCAGCTTAGGCCCCGCGGGGGCTCGGAGCTCCTACAATGAGCAGTTCTTC. Translated: CASSLGPAGARSSYNEQFF.